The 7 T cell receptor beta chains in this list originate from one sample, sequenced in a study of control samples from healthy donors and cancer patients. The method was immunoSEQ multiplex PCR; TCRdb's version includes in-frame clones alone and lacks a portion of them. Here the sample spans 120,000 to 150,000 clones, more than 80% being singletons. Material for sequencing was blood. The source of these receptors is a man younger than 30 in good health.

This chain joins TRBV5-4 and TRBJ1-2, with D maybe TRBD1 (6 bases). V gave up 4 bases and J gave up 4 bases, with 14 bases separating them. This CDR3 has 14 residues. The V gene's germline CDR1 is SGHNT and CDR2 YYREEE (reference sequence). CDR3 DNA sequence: TGTGCCAGCAGCGGAGCGGGGGGCGTCTATGGCTACACCTTC. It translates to CASSGAGGVYGYTF.

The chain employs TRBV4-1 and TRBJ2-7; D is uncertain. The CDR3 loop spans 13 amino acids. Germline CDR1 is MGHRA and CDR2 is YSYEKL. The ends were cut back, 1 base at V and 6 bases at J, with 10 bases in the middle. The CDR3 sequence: CASSQGPTAEQYF. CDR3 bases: TGCGCCAGCAGCCAAGGGCCTACAGCCGAGCAGTACTTC.

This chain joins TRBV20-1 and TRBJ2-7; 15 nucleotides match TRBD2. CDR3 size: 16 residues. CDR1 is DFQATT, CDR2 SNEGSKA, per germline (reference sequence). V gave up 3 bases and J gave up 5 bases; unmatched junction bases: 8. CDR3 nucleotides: TGCAGTGCTAGTGCACGGACTAGCGGGGGGGTGGACGAGCAGTACTTC. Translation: CSASARTSGGVDEQYF.

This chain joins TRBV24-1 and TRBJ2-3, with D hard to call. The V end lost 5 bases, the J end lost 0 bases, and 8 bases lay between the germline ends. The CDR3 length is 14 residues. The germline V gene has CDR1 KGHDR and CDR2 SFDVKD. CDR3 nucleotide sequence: TGTGCCACCAGTGGAGGCTCTAGCACAGATACGCAGTATTTT. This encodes CATSGGSSTDTQYF.

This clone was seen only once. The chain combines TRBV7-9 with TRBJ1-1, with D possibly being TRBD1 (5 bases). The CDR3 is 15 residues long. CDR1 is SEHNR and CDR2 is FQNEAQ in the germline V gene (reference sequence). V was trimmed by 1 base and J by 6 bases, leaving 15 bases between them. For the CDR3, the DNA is TGTGCCAGCAGCTTAGTTGGGGGTGGCTTAGCTGAAGCTTTCTTT. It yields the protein CASSLVGGGLAEAFF.

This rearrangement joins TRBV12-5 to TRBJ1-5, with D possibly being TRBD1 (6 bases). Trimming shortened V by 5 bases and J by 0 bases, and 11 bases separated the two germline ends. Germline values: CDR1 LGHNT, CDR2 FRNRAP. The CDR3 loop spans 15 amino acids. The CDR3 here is CASGRQGYSNQPQHF. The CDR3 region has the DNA TGTGCTAGTGGTCGTCAGGGGTATAGCAATCAGCCCCAGCATTTT. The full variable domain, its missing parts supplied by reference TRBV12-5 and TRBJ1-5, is DARVTQTPRHKVTEMGQEVTMRCQPILGHNTVFWYRQTMMQGLELLAYFRNRAPLDDSGMPKDRFSAEMPDATLATLKIQPSEPRDSAVYFCASGRQGYSNQPQHFGDGTRLSIL.

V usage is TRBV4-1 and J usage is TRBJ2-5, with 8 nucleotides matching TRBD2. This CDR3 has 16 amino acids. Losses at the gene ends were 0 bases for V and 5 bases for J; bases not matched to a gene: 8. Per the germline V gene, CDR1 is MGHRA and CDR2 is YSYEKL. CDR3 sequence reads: CASSQDPRGGLETQYF. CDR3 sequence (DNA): TGCGCCAGCAGCCAAGATCCACGGGGGGGCCTGGAGACCCAGTACTTC.